The sequence of this T cell receptor beta chain was determined in a study of shared clonotypes between healthy human individuals (TCRdb year 2020). Describing the broader study: The cohort comprised two women and a few men aged 18 to 49 years. For each donor, three plates each were used for CD4 naive and CD4 memory, two plates were used for CD8 naive, and one plate was used for CD8 memory. Each donor's leukapheresis produced roughly between about 0.9 and 9.5 billion PBMCs. To estimate repertoire size and how much clonotype sharing occurs between individuals, the study deeply sequenced the blood TCR repertoires of several healthy adults. To increase sequencing depth and limit assay-specific biases, TCR repertoire library preparation and sequencing were carried out by different laboratories using diverse techniques.

Results the study describes overall, beyond this receptor: The small number of donors limited the genetic and exposure-history diversity represented. Pairwise subsampling led to the expectation that sequencing depth would affect the degree of clonotype sharing among donors. Only blood was sampled, and tissue TCR repertoires likely differ from those in blood. Clonotypes shared by all four sorted-subset donors showed higher generation probabilities than non-shared clonotypes. Incomplete sequencing was indicated by rarefaction of sorted-subset datasets, despite the large sequencing depth. Naive subsets generally had larger estimated clonotype richness than memory subsets did. Across four donors, approximately 5% of naive CD4, approximately 3.6% of naive CD8, roughly 2.3% of memory CD4, and about 0.4% of memory CD8 clonotypes were shared.

In regard to this clone: The clone's antigen remains unknown. Base qualities are not at hand, and no much larger clone is one base apart.

Healthy HIV-negative adults with no recently reported acute infections or vaccinations were included as donors. Every donor was a Caucasian adult living in Nashville, Tennessee, USA. CD4+ T cells were enriched through magnetic negative selection, after which naive cells were positively selected on CD45RA and the remaining negative fraction served as the memory subset. Blood was obtained by leukapheresis, after which PBMCs were separated by Ficoll-Histopaque density gradient centrifugation and cryopreserved in liquid nitrogen vapor phase. Analytical flow cytometry was used to check the purity and quantity of each magnetically sorted T cell population. From each sorted fraction, genomic DNA was isolated and quantified by UV absorbance on a Nanodrop 2000c. Using the deep immunoSEQ assay, TCR CDR3 regions were amplified from genomic DNA by multiplex PCR. Genomic DNA extracted from each cell subset was distributed evenly over all wells of several immunoSEQ 96-well plates, and each plate served as one replicate. For sorted subsets, each replicate PCR was loaded with 200 ng genomic DNA, equivalent to approximately 33,000 T cell genomes. The purified libraries were quantified using a Qubit 3.0 fluorometer, sized with a Bioanalyzer 2100, and then quantified again using the KAPA Library Quantification kit. Each immunoSEQ 96-well plate was sequenced on its own single-read 150-cycle Illumina NextSeq 550 flow cell. As for how the authors treated the data: Because the immunoSEQ output held only junctional sequences and lacked quality scores, the filtering could not match the filtering applied to full-length reads. To assign V/J genes and CDR3, sequences were annotated against IMGT germline references using PyIR, a Python wrapper for IgBLAST v1.9. Reads with weak V/J assignments (E-value above 1e-6), missing CDR3, stop codons, out-of-frame junctions, or ambiguous translated residues were removed. A V3J clonotype was defined by an identical inferred V gene, J gene, and CDR3 amino acid sequence. Percentage overlap between repertoires was computed as shared unique clonotypes divided by the size of the smaller repertoire. Three approaches were used to assess repertoire richness: RTK rarefaction, the Chao1 estimator, and Recon v2.1 estimates of unobserved clonotypes. Generation probabilities were computed with OLGA for all TCRbeta clonotypes obtained by the gDNA method from a handful of donors. Not all clones reach the TCRdb copy of this immuneACCESS table, which keeps in-frame sequences only. Checked studies attribute under half of the gap to unresolved V genes and leave the rest unexplained. V and J calls and clone size are as listed in that table; D and trimming were resolved from the DNA. Here the sample has 600,000 to 800,000 clones; 55% to 80% occur a single time. The leading ten clones occupy approximately 1.8% of the sample.

The specimen sequenced was memory CD4+ T cells sorted from blood. The sample's cell subset or site label, decoded: CD45RA-negative fraction. This clonotype originated in a woman aged 25 to 45 in good health.

The CDR3 corresponds to CASREQGALNYGYTF. The nucleotide sequence reads as follows: TGTGCCAGCAGGGAACAGGGGGCGCTTAACTATGGCTACACCTTC. This chain joins TRBV28 to TRBJ1-2; 9 nucleotides in the junction match TRBD1. Its CDR3 holds 15 amino acids, cysteine through phenylalanine. The retained sequence is limited to the CDR3, 45 bases, with the frame set at the first base. Here V drops 6 bases and J drops 1 base, and the junction holds 6 bases not matched to any gene. The CDR1 and CDR2 encoded by the germline V gene are MDHEN and SYDVKM.